This note documents a single T cell receptor (beta chain) sequence. What it binds is not known. This sample was taken from a study of cytomegalovirus exposure and HLA in healthy donors. Vbeta (60) and Jbeta (13) primers were used in the PCR. The repertoire was sequenced with immunoSEQ multiplex PCR; TCRdb's copy has only in-frame clones and lacks some. The sample lists roughly 190,000 clones; around 78% were seen once. Regarding the study as a whole: Many donors shared some public TCRs, even though most TCR sequences were rare. Indistinguishable V segments such as TRBV6-2 and TRBV6-3 were excluded. There were under 200 TCR beta chains listed as cytomegalovirus-associated. TCR beta V segments were, for the most part, productive about 87% or about 30% of the time in an earlier analysis.

CDR1 is SEHNR and CDR2 is FQNEAQ in the germline V gene (reference sequence). CDR3 length: 15 residues. V was cut by 1 base and J by 5 bases, with 14 bases left in between. The receptor was derived from a woman in her twenties or thirties in good health and CMV-seropositive. This chain uses TRBV7-9 with TRBJ1-1; a possible D gene is TRBD1 (5 bases). The sample consisted of PBMCs. The CDR3 nucleotides are TGTGCCAGCAGCTTAGTTTCGGGGGTGGGGACTGAAGCTTTCTTT. It yields the protein CASSLVSGVGTEAFF.